This T cell receptor (beta chain) was observed in a study of early T cells in non-severe SARS-CoV-2 infection. This clonotype was counted ten times or more. MiXCR, run by TCRdb on the 5' RACE reads, gives a single entry per CDR3 protein. The sample yields fewer than 100,000 distinct CDR3 sequences, around 11% seen once. Trimming took off 2 bases at V and 3 bases at J, with 7 bases between the two ends. Germline V lookup: CDR1 GTSNPN, CDR2 SVGIG (reference sequence). This CDR3 is built from 12 residues. Sequencing input: whole blood. The chain carries TRBV30 and TRBJ1-1, with D unclear. The source of this sequence is an adult who was a healthcare worker with PCR-confirmed SARS-CoV-2 infection or an uninfected control (not recorded which). As DNA, the CDR3 is TGTGCCTGGAGTCGACGGGACACTGAAGCTTTCTTT. As protein: CAWSRRDTEAFF. The complete variable domain, with remaining parts taken from reference TRBV30 and TRBJ1-1, reads SQTIHQWPATLVQPVGSPLSLECTVEGTSNPNLYWYRQAAGRGLQLLFYSVGIGQISSEVPQNLSASRPQDRQFILSSKKLLLSDSGFYLCAWSRRDTEAFFGQGTRLTVV.